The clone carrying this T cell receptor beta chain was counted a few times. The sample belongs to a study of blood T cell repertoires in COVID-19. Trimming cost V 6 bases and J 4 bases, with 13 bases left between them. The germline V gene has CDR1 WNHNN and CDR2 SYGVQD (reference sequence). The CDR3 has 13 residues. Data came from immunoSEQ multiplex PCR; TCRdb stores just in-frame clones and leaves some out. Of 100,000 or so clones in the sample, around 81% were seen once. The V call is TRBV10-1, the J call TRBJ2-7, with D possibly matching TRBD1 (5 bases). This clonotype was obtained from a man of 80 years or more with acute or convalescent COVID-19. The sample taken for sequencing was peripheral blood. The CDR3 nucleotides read TGCGCCAGCAGCGCTACCAGGGTATACGAGCAGTACTTC. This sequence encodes CASSATRVYEQYF.